The 10 T cell receptor beta chains in this list originate from one sample, sequenced in a study of OX40 agonist ivuxolimab in advanced cancers. Clones were sequenced by immunoSEQ multiplex PCR, and TCRdb holds only the in-frame ones, with some missing. The sample consists of roughly 45,000 clones, over 75% of them appearing once. The sequenced sample was CD4+ or CD8+ T cells sorted from blood, obtained in a trial of the OX40 agonist ivuxolimab. These receptors were collected from an adult with an advanced solid tumor such as melanoma, head and neck, liver or kidney cancer.

The chain employs TRBV18 and TRBJ2-7; TRBD2 matches at 7 bases. The CDR3 runs to 20 residues. The germline V gene encodes CDR1 KGHSH and CDR2 LQKENI. After removal of 3 bases from V and 0 bases from J, the junction contained 20 bases not matched to a gene. The DNA of the CDR3 is TGTGCCAGCTCACCCCGGGTAGCGGGTGACATTGGAATTAGCTCCTACGAGCAGTACTTC. It codes for CASSPRVAGDIGISSYEQYF.

The V call is TRBV19, the J call TRBJ1-5; D perhaps matches TRBD1 (6 bases). Trimming pared 8 bases from V and 1 base from J, leaving 15 bases between. From germline, CDR1 is LNHDA and CDR2 SQIVND (reference sequence). The CDR3 loop spans 15 amino acids. The CDR3 sequence: CASAFGGGSNQPQHF. CDR3 in DNA: TGTGCCAGTGCGTTTGGGGGCGGGAGCAATCAGCCCCAGCATTTT. Full variable domain (remainder filled in from reference TRBV19 and TRBJ1-5): DGGITQSPKYLFRKEGQNVTLSCEQNLNHDAMYWYRQDPGQGLRLIYYSQIVNDFQKGDIAEGYSVSREKKESFPLTVTSAQKNPTAFYLCASAFGGGSNQPQHFGDGTRLSIL.

This clone was observed a single time. V gene TRBV7-9 combines with J gene TRBJ1-2; D is unclear. From germline, CDR1 is SEHNR and CDR2 FQNEAQ (reference sequence). The CDR3 sequence is 12 residues long. V was cut by 5 bases and J by 8 bases, with 12 bases left in between. The CDR3 is CASSPPERGYTF. The DNA for the CDR3 is TGTGCCAGCAGCCCCCCAGAACGGGGCTACACCTTC. Variable domain in full (rest from reference TRBV7-9 and TRBJ1-2): DTGVSQNPRHKITKRGQNVTFRCDPISEHNRLYWYRQTLGQGPEFLTYFQNEAQLEKSRLLSDRFSAERPKGSFSTLEIQRTEQGDSAMYLCASSPPERGYTFGSGTRLTVV.

The rearrangement uses TRBV18 and TRBJ2-5; 10 bases line up with TRBD2. With V trimmed by 3 bases and J by 1 base, 2 bases remained unmatched. CDR1 KGHSH and CDR2 LQKENI come from the germline V gene. The CDR3 is made up of 15 amino acids. CDR3 sequence reads: CASSPLAGVQETQYF. The CDR3 DNA reads TGTGCCAGCTCACCGCTAGCGGGAGTCCAAGAGACCCAGTACTTC.

The V gene is TRBV6-1, the J gene TRBJ2-7; 7 bases are shared with TRBD1. V gave up 6 bases and J gave up 7 bases; unmatched junction bases: 15. Per germline, CDR1 MNHNS and CDR2 SASEGT. The CDR3 spans 15 residues. The CDR3 DNA reads TGTGCCAGCAGCTCGGGACAGACCTACTACGGGGAGCAGTACTTC. It yields the protein CASSSGQTYYGEQYF.

The chain couples TRBV6-6 to TRBJ2-5; 9 nucleotides line up with TRBD2. The V segment lost 6 bases and the J segment 2 bases; nucleotides outside the gene matches: 4. The CDR3 sequence is 14 residues long. CDR1 and CDR2 (germline): MNHNY, SVGAGI (reference sequence). CDR3 in DNA: TGTGCCAGCAGCGGGACTAGCAAGCAAGAGACCCAGTACTTC. Amino acid sequence: CASSGTSKQETQYF.

The chain links TRBV9 to TRBJ2-1; no definite D call. Germline loops: CDR1 SGDLS, CDR2 YYNGEE. The CDR3 consists of 12 residues. V was trimmed by 3 bases and J by 8 bases, leaving 9 bases between them. This CDR3 reads CASSGLTDEQFF. The CDR3 DNA follows: TGTGCCAGCAGCGGGCTTACGGATGAGCAGTTCTTC.

The chain couples TRBV19 to TRBJ1-2; D is ambiguous. CDR1 is LNHDA, CDR2 SQIVND, per germline (reference sequence). Trimming took 0 bases from V and 8 from J, leaving 13 bases between them. There are 14 residues in the CDR3. Here the CDR3 DNA reads TGTGCCAGTAGTATAGATCGGTACAGTAAAGGCTACACCTTC. Translated: CASSIDRYSKGYTF. Drawing the rest from reference TRBV19 and TRBJ1-2, the complete variable domain is DGGITQSPKYLFRKEGQNVTLSCEQNLNHDAMYWYRQDPGQGLRLIYYSQIVNDFQKGDIAEGYSVSREKKESFPLTVTSAQKNPTAFYLCASSIDRYSKGYTFGSGTRLTVV.

V and J are TRBV4-3 and TRBJ2-1; D unresolved. The V and J ends lost 0 bases and 9 bases respectively, with 9 bases between them. The CDR3 runs 13 residues. Germline CDR1 LGHNA, CDR2 YSLEER. CDR3 nucleotides: TGCGCCAGCAGCCAAGATGAGAAGCGTGAGCAGTTCTTC. This codes for CASSQDEKREQFF.

The J gene is TRBJ2-5, the V gene TRBV5-1; D might be TRBD1 or TRBD2, each matching 5 bases. CDR3 size: 15 residues. With 4 bases removed from V and 2 bases from J, the gap between germline ends came to 15 bases. Germline values: CDR1 SGHRS, CDR2 YFSETQ. The CDR3 DNA reads TGCGCCAGCAGCCCTCCGGGACGGAGACAAGAGACCCAGTACTTC. Translation gives CASSPPGRRQETQYF.